The 29 T cell receptor beta chains presented below share a single source sample, sequenced in a study of CD8 T cells in ankylosing spondylitis. TCRdb passed the 5' RACE reads through MiXCR, listing each CDR3 protein once. The repertoire holds 29,000 or so distinct CDR3 sequences, less than 5.5% seen once, with about 1.8% in the top ten. Input material: blood, either unsorted or a sorted T cell fraction (not recorded which). The receptors shown here come from a female donor with ankylosing spondylitis or in good health (not recorded which).

This clonotype is judged medium-sized (0.01 to 0.1%). This chain uses TRBV9 with TRBJ2-5, with TRBD1 as a possible D gene (6 bases). V was pared by 2 bases and J by 0 bases, with 8 bases between. The CDR3 has 14 amino acids. Looked up from germline, CDR1 is SGDLS and CDR2 is YYNGEE. The CDR3 nucleotides are TGTGCCAGCAGCGTCGGACAGCACCAAGAGACCCAGTACTTC. Its protein is CASSVGQHQETQYF. The entire variable domain, with the rest obtained from reference TRBV9 and TRBJ2-5, is as follows: DSGVTQTPKHLITATGQRVTLRCSPRSGDLSVYWYQQSLDQGLQFLIQYYNGEERAKGNILERFSAQQFPDLHSELNLSSLELGDSALYFCASSVGQHQETQYFGPGTRLLVL.

The chain is built from TRBV9 and TRBJ2-1; 10 positions match TRBD2. The J segment lost 5 bases and the V segment lost 0 bases, leaving 2 bases of the junction unmatched. The CDR3 contains 15 residues. Germline CDR1 and CDR2: SGDLS and YYNGEE. This CDR3 is CASSVGLAGDNEQFF. CDR3 DNA sequence: TGTGCCAGCAGCGTAGGCCTAGCGGGAGACAATGAGCAGTTCTTC.

This clonotype was observed at least ten times. The rearrangement links TRBV9 to TRBJ2-5, with D unclear. V was clipped by 0 bases and J by 1 base, with 10 bases between them. This CDR3 is 15 amino acids long. Germline V lookup: CDR1 SGDLS, CDR2 YYNGEE. CDR3 bases: TGTGCCAGCAGCGTAGAGGCCCGCACCCAAGAGACCCAGTACTTC. Translation: CASSVEARTQETQYF.

This clonotype came up many times. The chain employs TRBV9 and TRBJ1-2; the D gene is possibly TRBD1 (5 bases). V lost 4 bases to trimming and J lost 4 bases, with 17 bases between them. This CDR3 has 15 residues. Looked up from germline, CDR1 is SGDLS and CDR2 is YYNGEE. CDR3 amino acids: CASSPSGGGSYGYTF. DNA for the CDR3: TGTGCCAGCAGCCCGTCGGGGGGTGGCTCCTATGGCTACACCTTC. Using reference TRBV9 and TRBJ1-2 for the parts outside the CDR3, the full variable domain is DSGVTQTPKHLITATGQRVTLRCSPRSGDLSVYWYQQSLDQGLQFLIQYYNGEERAKGNILERFSAQQFPDLHSELNLSSLELGDSALYFCASSPSGGGSYGYTFGSGTRLTVV.

The table lists this clonotype with a few counts. A much larger clone lies a single base off, so this may be a read error. The J gene is TRBJ2-2, the V gene TRBV9, with no clear D. CDR1 and CDR2 (germline): SGDLS, YYNGEE. The CDR3 is 12 residues long. The germline V and J ends were trimmed by 4 bases and 3 bases, with 4 bases remaining between them. The CDR3 sequence: CASSLDTGELFF. CDR3 DNA sequence: TGTGCCAGCAGCTTAGACACCGGGGAGCTGTTTTTT.

This clonotype is medium-sized (0.01 to 0.1%) in the sample. The chain carries TRBV9 and TRBJ1-1, with 8 bases fitting TRBD1. The V segment lost 4 bases and the J segment 7 bases; nucleotides outside the gene matches: 9. Germline V gene sequence: CDR1 SGDLS, CDR2 YYNGEE. This CDR3 contains 14 residues. The CDR3 DNA reads as TGTGCCAGCAGCCCCAGGACAGGGTCGAATGAAGCTTTCTTT. This translates into CASSPRTGSNEAFF.

This clonotype appeared many times. The chain combines TRBV9 with TRBJ2-7, with D uncertain. The V gene's germline CDR1 is SGDLS and CDR2 YYNGEE. CDR3 length: 14 residues. With 0 bases removed from V and 2 bases from J, the gap between germline ends came to 9 bases. This CDR3 reads CASSVASTTYEQYF. CDR3 in DNA: TGTGCCAGCAGCGTAGCTTCGACGACCTACGAGCAGTACTTC.

This clonotype has ten or more counts. V and J are TRBV9 and TRBJ2-3, with D maybe TRBD2 (6 bases). The ends were cut back, 3 bases at V and 4 bases at J, with 12 bases in the middle. CDR1 is SGDLS, CDR2 YYNGEE, per germline. This CDR3 spans 14 amino acids. This chain's CDR3 is CASSADGRPDTQYF. In DNA, the CDR3 is TGTGCCAGCAGCGCCGATGGGAGGCCAGATACGCAGTATTTT.

This clonotype occurred many times. This rearrangement joins TRBV9 to TRBJ2-1; D unclear. The CDR3 is made up of 13 amino acids. Germline V gives CDR1 SGDLS, CDR2 YYNGEE. The V end lost 0 bases, the J end lost 7 bases, and 8 bases lay between the germline ends. The CDR3 nucleotides read TGTGCCAGCAGCGTAGAATCAGTTAATGAGCAGTTCTTC. This translates into CASSVESVNEQFF. The whole variable domain, filled in from reference TRBV9 and TRBJ2-1, reads DSGVTQTPKHLITATGQRVTLRCSPRSGDLSVYWYQQSLDQGLQFLIQYYNGEERAKGNILERFSAQQFPDLHSELNLSSLELGDSALYFCASSVESVNEQFFGPGTRLTVL.

This clonotype was observed at least ten times. The rearrangement uses TRBV9 and TRBJ2-1, with TRBD2 identical over 16 bases. J gave up 0 bases and V 3 bases, and 6 bases lay outside the gene matches. This CDR3 has 19 amino acids. Per the germline V gene, CDR1 is SGDLS and CDR2 is YYNGEE. CDR3 residues: CASSGPGLAGGFSYNEQFF. CDR3 nucleotides: TGTGCCAGCAGCGGTCCGGGACTAGCGGGAGGGTTCTCCTACAATGAGCAGTTCTTC. The full variable domain, in which reference TRBV9 and TRBJ2-1 provide the parts outside the CDR3, is DSGVTQTPKHLITATGQRVTLRCSPRSGDLSVYWYQQSLDQGLQFLIQYYNGEERAKGNILERFSAQQFPDLHSELNLSSLELGDSALYFCASSGPGLAGGFSYNEQFFGPGTRLTVL.

This clonotype came up many times. This sequence joins TRBV9 and TRBJ2-2, with a tentative D call TRBD1 (7 bases). V dropped 0 bases and J dropped 2 bases, with 14 bases sitting between them. The CDR3 has 17 residues. From germline, CDR1 is SGDLS and CDR2 YYNGEE. For the CDR3, the DNA is TGTGCCAGCAGCGTAGTTGCAGGGGGGCGAAACACCGGGGAGCTGTTTTTT. Residues: CASSVVAGGRNTGELFF.

There are a few counts of this clonotype. The J gene is TRBJ2-1, the V gene TRBV9; TRBD2 might be the D (7 bases). The CDR3 consists of 17 residues. Germline V gene data show CDR1 as SGDLS and CDR2 as YYNGEE. The V end lost 0 bases, the J end lost 4 bases, and 17 bases lay between the germline ends. For the CDR3, the DNA is TGTGCCAGCAGCGTAGGTGGGGGGGCCAACCTTTACAATGAGCAGTTCTTC. Its protein is CASSVGGGANLYNEQFF.

This clonotype counts as medium-sized. The V call is TRBV9, the J call TRBJ2-4, with 8 bases lining up with TRBD1. The germline V gene encodes CDR1 SGDLS and CDR2 YYNGEE. The CDR3 contains 14 residues. Germline trimming cut 2 bases from V and 4 bases from J; bases unmatched to any gene: 2. Written as DNA, the CDR3 is TGTGCCAGCAGCGTGGGGACAGGAAAAAACATTCAGTACTTC. Translation gives CASSVGTGKNIQYF. The variable domain in full, with the rest retrieved from reference TRBV9 and TRBJ2-4, is DSGVTQTPKHLITATGQRVTLRCSPRSGDLSVYWYQQSLDQGLQFLIQYYNGEERAKGNILERFSAQQFPDLHSELNLSSLELGDSALYFCASSVGTGKNIQYFGAGTRLSVL.

This clonotype was detected ten times or more. The V call is TRBV9, the J call TRBJ2-1; a weak D match, TRBD2 (6 bases). The CDR3 covers 13 residues. Trimming shortened V by 6 bases and J by 4 bases, and 11 bases separated the two germline ends. In germline, CDR1 is SGDLS, CDR2 YYNGEE. The CDR3 sequence is CASNREVYNEQFF. DNA for the CDR3: TGTGCCAGCAATAGGGAGGTGTACAATGAGCAGTTCTTC.

This clonotype showed up many times. The J gene is TRBJ1-1, the V gene TRBV9; 8 bases map to TRBD1. Germline-derived CDR1 and CDR2 are SGDLS and YYNGEE. Trimming at V came to 2 bases and at J to 5 bases, leaving 11 bases not matched to a gene. This CDR3 has 16 amino acids. The CDR3 DNA is TGTGCCAGCAGCGTCGGGGTTTCAGGGGGCTTAACTGAAGCTTTCTTT. It is translated as CASSVGVSGGLTEAFF.

This clonotype was recorded at least ten times. The rearrangement links TRBV9 to TRBJ2-3; D is uncertain. Trimming pared 4 bases from V and 8 bases from J, leaving 11 bases between. Germline V gene lookup returns CDR1 SGDLS and CDR2 YYNGEE. The CDR3 is made up of 12 amino acids. The CDR3: CASSPDLSTQYF. CDR3 DNA sequence: TGTGCCAGCAGCCCGGATCTCAGTACGCAGTATTTT.

This clonotype has a count of ten or more. The gene calls are TRBV9 and TRBJ2-7; D call uncertain. V dropped 0 bases and J dropped 4 bases, with 8 bases sitting between them. This CDR3 contains 13 residues. CDR1 is SGDLS, CDR2 YYNGEE, per germline. The CDR3 loop is CASSVGLGYEQYF. For the CDR3, the DNA is TGTGCCAGCAGCGTAGGCTTAGGTTACGAGCAGTACTTC.

V is TRBV9 and J is TRBJ2-3, with 8 nucleotides matching TRBD2. V was pared by 3 bases and J by 6 bases, with 6 bases of the junction left unmatched. The CDR3 length is 14 residues. CDR1 SGDLS and CDR2 YYNGEE come from the germline V gene. The CDR3 nucleotides read TGTGCCAGCAGCGACCACGGGGGGGCCGATACGCAGTATTTT. It translates to CASSDHGGADTQYF. The full variable domain, rest sourced from reference TRBV9 and TRBJ2-3, is DSGVTQTPKHLITATGQRVTLRCSPRSGDLSVYWYQQSLDQGLQFLIQYYNGEERAKGNILERFSAQQFPDLHSELNLSSLELGDSALYFCASSDHGGADTQYFGPGTRLTVL.

J is TRBJ2-6 and V is TRBV9; the D gene is possibly TRBD2 (6 bases). The CDR3 has 16 amino acids. Looked up from germline, CDR1 is SGDLS and CDR2 is YYNGEE. Trimming cost V 4 bases and J 4 bases, with 15 bases left between them. CDR3 bases: TGTGCCAGCAGCTATGGGGAGCGGGCCGGGGCCAACGTCCTGACTTTC. Translated: CASSYGERAGANVLTF.

This clonotype was counted at least ten times. The chain uses TRBV9 and TRBJ1-1, with a weak D call TRBD1 (5 bases). The CDR3 loop spans 15 amino acids. Germline V gives CDR1 SGDLS, CDR2 YYNGEE. V gave up 4 bases and J gave up 1 base, with 14 bases separating them. The CDR3 bases are TGTGCCAGCAGCCCCACCATGGGGGGGAACACTGAAGCTTTCTTT. Its protein is CASSPTMGGNTEAFF.

The sample holds many counts of this clonotype. V usage is TRBV9 and J usage is TRBJ1-6; D unclear. Germline CDR1 SGDLS, CDR2 YYNGEE. The CDR3 extends over 18 amino acids. Trimming removed 5 bases at V and 7 bases at J, with 25 bases between. The CDR3 sequence is CASSDPWGPPVGNSPLHF. The CDR3 DNA follows: TGTGCCAGCAGTGATCCGTGGGGTCCTCCCGTGGGAAATTCACCCCTCCACTTT.

The CDR3 DNA is TGTGCCAGCGCGAGGGGGACAGATACCTACAATGAGCAGTTCTTC. It encodes CASARGTDTYNEQFF. V and J are TRBV9 and TRBJ2-1; 7 nucleotides agree with TRBD1. CDR1 SGDLS and CDR2 YYNGEE come from the germline V gene. With 7 bases clipped from V and 2 bases from J, the junction kept 9 bases outside the gene matches. The CDR3 length is 15 residues.

Ten or more counts support this clonotype. The chain recombines TRBV9 with TRBJ1-2, with D possibly matching TRBD1 (6 bases). Germline V gene sequence: CDR1 SGDLS, CDR2 YYNGEE. The ends were cut back, 4 bases at V and 8 bases at J, with 21 bases in the middle. The CDR3 length is 15 residues. Here the CDR3 reads CASSSRPAPGGGYTF. The CDR3 DNA is TGTGCCAGCAGCTCTAGACCGGCCCCGGGGGGCGGCTACACCTTC.

In this sample, this clonotype turned up many times. The chain couples TRBV9 to TRBJ2-2; 13 bases agree with TRBD2. The CDR3 loop spans 16 amino acids. Germline assignment: CDR1 SGDLS and CDR2 YYNGEE. Trimming cost V 3 bases and J 6 bases; bases outside gene matches: 5. The CDR3 bases are TGTGCCAGCAGCGACCCGGGACTAGCGGGACCCGGGGAGCTGTTTTTT. Protein sequence: CASSDPGLAGPGELFF. The variable domain in full, with the rest retrieved from reference TRBV9 and TRBJ2-2, is DSGVTQTPKHLITATGQRVTLRCSPRSGDLSVYWYQQSLDQGLQFLIQYYNGEERAKGNILERFSAQQFPDLHSELNLSSLELGDSALYFCASSDPGLAGPGELFFGEGSRLTVL.

This clonotype rates as medium-sized. The rearrangement joins TRBV9 to TRBJ1-5, with a tentative D call TRBD1 (6 bases). V was cut by 0 bases and J by 4 bases, with 11 bases left in between. The germline V gene has CDR1 SGDLS and CDR2 YYNGEE. This CDR3 region has 15 residues. CDR3 in DNA: TGTGCCAGCAGCGTAGACTCAGGGGTTAATCAGCCCCAGCATTTT. It is translated as CASSVDSGVNQPQHF.

This clonotype was detected many times. The chain carries TRBV9 and TRBJ2-2; the D gene is possibly TRBD2 (6 bases). Germline V gene lookup returns CDR1 SGDLS and CDR2 YYNGEE. With 4 bases removed from V and 5 bases from J, the gap between germline ends came to 18 bases. The CDR3 covers 16 residues. CDR3 sequence: CASSQSGRAGTGELFF. DNA for the CDR3: TGTGCCAGCAGCCAAAGCGGGCGGGCGGGGACCGGGGAGCTGTTTTTT.

In its sample, this clonotype was seen many times. The rearrangement uses TRBV9 and TRBJ1-2; D is uncertain. Looked up from germline, CDR1 is SGDLS and CDR2 is YYNGEE. The ends were cut back, 0 bases at V and 4 bases at J, with 16 bases in the middle. CDR3 size: 16 residues. CDR3 sequence reads: CASSVGSEGEIYGYTF. The CDR3 bases are TGTGCCAGCAGCGTAGGCAGTGAAGGAGAAATCTATGGCTACACCTTC.

The rearrangement uses TRBV9 and TRBJ2-1; 8 nucleotides match TRBD2. The CDR3 extends over 16 amino acids. V dropped 1 base and J dropped 0; count of bases not matched to a gene: 3. Germline CDR1 is SGDLS and CDR2 is YYNGEE. Written as DNA, the CDR3 is TGTGCCAGCAGCGTAATGAGCGGGAGCTCCTACAATGAGCAGTTCTTC. It encodes CASSVMSGSSYNEQFF.

This clonotype was picked up many times. The chain links TRBV9 to TRBJ1-1, with 7 bases lining up with TRBD1. The V and J ends lost 0 bases and 5 bases, in that order; junction bases with no gene match: 4. The CDR3 is 14 residues long. Germline-derived CDR1 and CDR2 are SGDLS and YYNGEE. The CDR3 here is CASSVEPGGTEAFF. As DNA, the CDR3 is TGTGCCAGCAGCGTAGAGCCAGGGGGGACTGAAGCTTTCTTT. Supplemented by reference TRBV9 and TRBJ1-1, the full variable domain reads DSGVTQTPKHLITATGQRVTLRCSPRSGDLSVYWYQQSLDQGLQFLIQYYNGEERAKGNILERFSAQQFPDLHSELNLSSLELGDSALYFCASSVEPGGTEAFFGQGTRLTVV.